This TCR beta chain was documented in a study of CD8+ T cells in alopecia areata. The study, taken as a whole, reports: Tofacitinib did not eliminate many expanded lesional clones from scalp or blood. On tofacitinib, scalp clonality and expanded CD8+ clones among top 100 fell significantly. Just one nonresponder means the tie between baseline CD8+ expansion and response stays uncertain.

The treatment denotes: oral pan-JAK inhibitor, 5-10 mg twice daily. RNA was isolated and reverse transcribed to cDNA, the sequencing template. Data came from immunoSEQ multiplex PCR; TCRdb stores just in-frame clones and leaves some out. The sample consists of over 120,000 clones, around half of them appearing once. The CDR3 is 13 residues long. V lost 5 bases and J lost 5, with 10 bases in between. Germline values: CDR1 LNHNV, CDR2 YYDKDF (reference sequence). Comment on this clone: Its target is unknown.

This chain uses TRBV15 with TRBJ1-5; a weak D match, TRBD1 (5 bases). The clonotype was recovered from a human donor with alopecia areata. The sample here was CD8+ T cells sorted from blood, taken at week 4, from a patient treated with tofacitinib. CDR3 sequence (DNA): TGTGCCACCAGCCGGGACCGAGATCAGCCCCAGCATTTT. The encoded protein is CATSRDRDQPQHF.